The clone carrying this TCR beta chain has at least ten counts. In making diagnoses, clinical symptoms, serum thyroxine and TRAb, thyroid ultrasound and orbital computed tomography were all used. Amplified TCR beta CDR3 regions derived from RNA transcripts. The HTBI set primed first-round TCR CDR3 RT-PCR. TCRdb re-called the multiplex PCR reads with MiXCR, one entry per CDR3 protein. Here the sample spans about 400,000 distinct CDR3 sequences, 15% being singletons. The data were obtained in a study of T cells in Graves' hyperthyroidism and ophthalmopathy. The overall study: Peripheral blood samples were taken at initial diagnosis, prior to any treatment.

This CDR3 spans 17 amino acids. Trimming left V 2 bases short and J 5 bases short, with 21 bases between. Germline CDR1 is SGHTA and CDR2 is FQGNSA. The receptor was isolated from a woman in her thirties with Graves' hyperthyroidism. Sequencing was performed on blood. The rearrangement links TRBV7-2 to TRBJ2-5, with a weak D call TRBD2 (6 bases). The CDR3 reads CASSLPFWSSEEETQYF. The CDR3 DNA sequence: TGTGCCAGCAGCTTACCTTTTTGGTCTAGCGAAGAGGAGACCCAGTACTTC.